These 32 T cell receptor beta chains share one sample of origin, sequenced in a study of cytomegalovirus exposure and HLA in healthy donors. Clones were sequenced by immunoSEQ multiplex PCR, and TCRdb holds only the in-frame ones, with some missing. The sample records approximately 58,000 clones, 85% to 95% being singletons. Sequencing input: PBMCs. The receptors stem from a man aged 18-30 years in good health and CMV-seronegative.

The gene calls are TRBV19 and TRBJ2-7; D is possibly TRBD1 (6 bases). With 8 bases removed from V and 1 base from J, the gap between germline ends came to 12 bases. Germline values: CDR1 LNHDA, CDR2 SQIVND (reference sequence). The CDR3 loop spans 13 amino acids. The CDR3 reads CASSKQGSYEQYF. The CDR3 bases are TGTGCCAGTTCAAAACAGGGTTCCTACGAGCAGTACTTC.

The chain uses TRBV7-2 and TRBJ2-1; 9 bases match TRBD1. V lost 2 bases and J lost 6; bases outside the gene matches: 8. CDR1 SGHTA and CDR2 FQGNSA come from the germline V gene. This CDR3 is built from 16 residues. The CDR3 is CASSLLQGALGNEQFF. The CDR3 DNA reads TGTGCCAGCAGCTTATTACAGGGGGCACTAGGCAATGAGCAGTTCTTC. The entire variable domain, with the rest obtained from reference TRBV7-2 and TRBJ2-1, is as follows: GAGVSQSPSNKVTEKGKDVELRCDPISGHTALYWYRQSLGQGLEFLIYFQGNSAPDKSGLPSDRFSAERTGGSVSTLTIQRTQQEDSAVYLCASSLLQGALGNEQFFGPGTRLTVL.

The rearrangement uses TRBV7-2 and TRBJ2-5, with TRBD2 identical over 11 bases. Germline V lookup: CDR1 SGHTA, CDR2 FQGNSA. V shed 2 bases, J shed 1 base, and the junction held 6 bases outside the gene matches. The CDR3 is 17 amino acids. The CDR3 sequence: CASSLKVLAGVQETQYF. CDR3 in DNA: TGTGCCAGCAGCTTAAAAGTACTAGCGGGAGTCCAAGAGACCCAGTACTTC.

J is TRBJ1-2 and V is TRBV27; no definite D call. This CDR3 has 13 residues. Germline values: CDR1 MNHEY, CDR2 SMNVEV (reference sequence). Trimming removed 7 bases from V and 2 bases from J, with 11 bases in between. The CDR3 region is CASTPSTNYGYTF. Written as DNA, the CDR3 is TGTGCCAGCACCCCATCGACAAACTATGGCTACACCTTC.

CDR3 residues: CASSQGIRDSIEEQYF. The CDR3 region has the DNA TGCGCCAGCAGCCAAGGGATCCGGGACTCAATAGAGGAGCAGTACTTC. The rearrangement uses TRBV4-3 and TRBJ2-7; maybe TRBD2 (6 bases). This CDR3 is 16 amino acids long. The V gene's germline CDR1 is LGHNA and CDR2 YSLEER. Trimming stripped 1 base from V and 7 bases from J, with 20 bases between.

V gene TRBV4-1 combines with J gene TRBJ2-7; 11 bases are a match to TRBD2. The CDR3 totals 16 residues. V shed 0 bases and J 4 bases; nucleotides not matched to a gene: 5. Germline V gene data show CDR1 as MGHRA and CDR2 as YSYEKL. The CDR3 sequence: CASSQDLASGRYEQYF. CDR3 in DNA: TGCGCCAGCAGCCAAGATCTTGCTAGCGGGAGGTACGAGCAGTACTTC.

The chain carries TRBV11-2 and TRBJ2-1; TRBD2 matches at 9 bases. Trimming removed 2 bases from V and 9 bases from J; junction bases left unmatched: 8. The CDR3 runs to 15 residues. From germline, CDR1 is SGHAT and CDR2 FQNNGV. Written as DNA, the CDR3 is TGTGCCAGCAGCTTAAGTAGCGGGAGCGGAGGTGAGCAGTTCTTC. This encodes CASSLSSGSGGEQFF.

The chain recombines TRBV18 with TRBJ2-7; 8 bases agree with TRBD1. The CDR3 is 16 amino acids. V lost 6 bases to trimming and J lost 0 bases; unmatched junction nucleotides: 10. CDR1 and CDR2 (germline): KGHSH, LQKENI. The DNA of the CDR3 is TGTGCCAGCTCCCTGGCAGGGGGCAGGAGCTCCTACGAGCAGTACTTC. Amino acid sequence: CASSLAGGRSSYEQYF.

This CDR3 is CASSSMDRPSYGYTF. CDR3 DNA sequence: TGTGCCAGCAGCTCCATGGACAGGCCGAGCTATGGCTACACCTTC. The chain employs TRBV7-9 and TRBJ1-2; 7 bases map to TRBD1. V gave up 4 bases and J gave up 4 bases; unmatched junction bases: 9. In germline, CDR1 is SEHNR, CDR2 FQNEAQ (reference sequence). The CDR3 is made up of 15 amino acids.

The V gene is TRBV28, the J gene TRBJ1-4; D might be TRBD1 (5 bases). The V and J ends lost 8 bases and 4 bases respectively, with 20 bases between them. Germline V gene data show CDR1 as MDHEN and CDR2 as SYDVKM. The CDR3 has 16 amino acids. CDR3 sequence: CASHGREYSGNEKLFF. The CDR3 bases are TGTGCCAGCCATGGCAGGGAATATTCCGGTAATGAAAAACTGTTTTTT.

There are a few counts of this clone. V is TRBV5-4 and J is TRBJ2-1; perhaps TRBD2 as D (6 bases). V shed 1 base and J shed 5 bases, with 13 bases lying between them. The CDR3 length is 15 residues. Germline CDR1 SGHNT, CDR2 YYREEE (reference sequence). In DNA form, the CDR3 reads TGTGCCAGCAGCTTGTTCTCTAGCGACCACAATGAGCAGTTCTTC. Translation: CASSLFSSDHNEQFF.

This chain connects TRBV28 to TRBJ1-2; TRBD1 agrees at 8 bases. The trim removed 2 bases at V and 11 bases at J, leaving 13 bases unmatched. CDR1 and CDR2 from the germline V gene are MDHEN and SYDVKM. The CDR3 consists of 15 residues. The CDR3 loop is CASSLILGQGGGYTF. CDR3 nucleotide sequence: TGTGCCAGCAGTTTAATTTTAGGACAGGGAGGCGGGTACACCTTC.

About this clone: The identical CDR3 is also encoded by other nucleotide sequences in the sample. The chain recombines TRBV10-3 with TRBJ1-5; 7 bases match TRBD1. The V and J ends lost 0 bases and 4 bases, in that order; junction bases with no gene match: 0. The CDR3 is made up of 14 amino acids. CDR1 is ENHRY and CDR2 is SYGVKD in the germline V gene. CDR3 protein: CAISESTGNQPQHF. CDR3 coding DNA: TGTGCCATCAGTGAGTCGACAGGGAATCAGCCCCAGCATTTT.

The CDR3 coding sequence is TGTGCCAGCACCACCTTCTCTGGACAACTTAACACCGGGGAGCTGTTTTTT. Translation: CASTTFSGQLNTGELFF. The chain joins TRBV11-2 to TRBJ2-2; tentatively, D is TRBD1 (5 bases). Trimming removed 7 bases at V and 2 bases at J, with 20 bases between. The germline V gene has CDR1 SGHAT and CDR2 FQNNGV. The CDR3 runs 17 residues. Together with reference TRBV11-2 and TRBJ2-2, the CDR3 gives the full variable domain: EAGVAQSPRYKIIEKRQSVAFWCNPISGHATLYWYQQILGQGPKLLIQFQNNGVVDDSQLPKDRFSAERLKGVDSTLKIQPAKLEDSAVYLCASTTFSGQLNTGELFFGEGSRLTVL.

This rearrangement joins TRBV30 to TRBJ2-1; 11 bases line up with TRBD2. Germline values: CDR1 GTSNPN, CDR2 SVGIG (reference sequence). The V gene end was trimmed by 4 bases and the J gene end by 8 bases; junction bases not matched to a gene: 16. The CDR3 length is 17 residues. Here the CDR3 reads CAWTSGRTSGFIDEQFF. CDR3 in DNA: TGTGCCTGGACCTCAGGGAGGACTAGCGGGTTCATCGATGAGCAGTTCTTC.

The chain recombines TRBV6-5 with TRBJ2-7; D not resolved. Germline CDR1 MNHEY, CDR2 SVGAGI. V was trimmed by 3 bases and J by 2 bases, leaving 14 bases between them. The CDR3 consists of 15 residues. This CDR3 reads CASSYNTGTTYEQYF. CDR3 DNA: TGTGCCAGCAGTTATAATACGGGTACTACCTACGAGCAGTACTTC.

The rearrangement uses TRBV4-3 and TRBJ1-1; possibly TRBD1 for D (5 bases). Trimming removed 0 bases at V and 1 base at J, with 12 bases between. Germline CDR1 reads LGHNA; CDR2 reads YSLEER. The CDR3 loop spans 16 amino acids. The CDR3 region is CASSQDLGAPNTEAFF. CDR3 in DNA: TGCGCCAGCAGCCAAGATCTAGGGGCACCGAACACTGAAGCTTTCTTT.

V and J are TRBV11-2 and TRBJ2-1, with TRBD2 as a possible D gene (6 bases). CDR1 and CDR2 (germline): SGHAT, FQNNGV. The CDR3 is 12 residues long. V lost 5 bases to trimming and J lost 9 bases, with 11 bases between them. Here the CDR3 DNA reads TGTGCCAGCAGCCCCCTGGAGGGTGAGCAGTTCTTC. Amino acid sequence: CASSPLEGEQFF.

The J gene is TRBJ2-7, the V gene TRBV13, with TRBD2 matching 10 bases. The ends lost 0 bases at V and 2 bases at J; junction bases unmatched: 7. CDR1 and CDR2 (germline): PRHDT, FYEKMQ (reference sequence). This CDR3 region has 17 residues. The CDR3 loop reads CASSLGLAGAPTYEQYF. CDR3 bases: TGTGCCAGCAGCTTAGGCCTAGCGGGAGCACCAACCTACGAGCAGTACTTC.

The sample holds one count of this clone. This chain links TRBV7-9 with TRBJ2-5; the D is unclear. Germline V gene lookup returns CDR1 SEHNR and CDR2 FQNEAQ (reference sequence). This CDR3 is 15 amino acids long. The V and J ends lost 3 bases and 1 base respectively, with 12 bases between them. As DNA, the CDR3 is TGTGCCAGCAGCTTTGGGCGCCCAAGCCAAGAGACCCAGTACTTC. Translation gives CASSFGRPSQETQYF.

This chain links TRBV6-1 with TRBJ2-2, with 9 bases identical to TRBD1. Germline V gene lookup returns CDR1 MNHNS and CDR2 SASEGT. Trimming removed 7 bases from V and 5 bases from J; junction bases left unmatched: 8. CDR3 size: 15 residues. The DNA of the CDR3 is TGTGCCAGCAAAGGGGGACAGGGAATAACCGGGGAGCTGTTTTTT. This translates into CASKGGQGITGELFF.

This chain joins TRBV2 and TRBJ2-7, with 8 bases that match TRBD1. The CDR3 contains 14 residues. Germline trimming cut 6 bases from V and 4 bases from J; bases unmatched to any gene: 8. Germline V gene lookup returns CDR1 SNHLY and CDR2 FYNNEI. The CDR3 coding sequence is TGTGCCAGCAGGGACCGGACAGGGCAATACGAGCAGTACTTC. Encoded protein: CASRDRTGQYEQYF.

The chain is built from TRBV7-2 and TRBJ2-5; D gene unclear. Germline V gives CDR1 SGHTA, CDR2 FQGNSA. The V end was cut by 6 bases, the J end by 2 bases, with 10 bases between. The CDR3 spans 13 residues. CDR3 residues: CASSPSRQETQYF. The DNA of the CDR3 is TGTGCCAGCAGTCCGAGCCGGCAAGAGACCCAGTACTTC.

J is TRBJ1-1 and V is TRBV2; the match to TRBD1 covers 7 bases. J gave up 2 bases and V 8 bases, and 5 bases lay outside the gene matches. Germline V gene sequence: CDR1 SNHLY, CDR2 FYNNEI. CDR3 length: 13 amino acids. In DNA form, the CDR3 reads TGTGCCAGCTCTGGACAGGCAAACACTGAAGCTTTCTTT. Translating gives CASSGQANTEAFF.

The genes are TRBV28 and TRBJ1-2; 8 bases are a match to TRBD1. CDR3 length equals 14 residues. Per the germline V gene, CDR1 is MDHEN and CDR2 is SYDVKM. V trimming: 5 bases; J trimming: 8 bases; junction bases outside the gene matches: 10. The CDR3 spells CASSLIPQGEGYTF. Here the CDR3 DNA reads TGTGCCAGCAGTCTGATCCCACAGGGGGAGGGCTACACCTTC.

The chain has TRBV20-1 and TRBJ1-1, with no clear D. The CDR3 spans 11 residues. CDR1 and CDR2 (germline): DFQATT, SNEGSKA (reference sequence). V lost 0 bases and J lost 4, with 3 bases in between. The CDR3 coding sequence is TGCAGTGCTAGAGATCGCACTGAAGCTTTCTTT. It translates to CSARDRTEAFF.

The rearrangement uses TRBV7-6 and TRBJ2-3; D perhaps matches TRBD1 (5 bases). The CDR3 totals 14 residues. Trimming left V 5 bases short and J 1 base short, with 10 bases between. From germline, CDR1 is SGHVS and CDR2 FNYEAQ. CDR3 amino acids: CASSIREGTDTQYF. The DNA of the CDR3 is TGTGCCAGCAGCATCAGGGAAGGCACAGATACGCAGTATTTT.

The chain uses TRBV9 and TRBJ2-5; perhaps TRBD2 as D (5 bases). The CDR3 runs 12 residues. The germline V gene has CDR1 SGDLS and CDR2 YYNGEE. Trimming stripped 3 bases from V and 2 bases from J, with 5 bases between. CDR3 protein: CASSAGQETQYF. The CDR3 DNA is TGTGCCAGCAGCGCGGGGCAAGAGACCCAGTACTTC.

The chain is built from TRBV9 and TRBJ2-3, with D perhaps matching TRBD1 (5 bases). Germline CDR1 and CDR2: SGDLS and YYNGEE. This CDR3 is built from 14 residues. Trimming took 6 bases from V and 2 from J, leaving 13 bases between them. The CDR3 protein is CASTPAGNTDTQYF. CDR3 DNA sequence: TGTGCCAGCACTCCGGCAGGGAACACAGATACGCAGTATTTT. The full variable domain, with the rest looked up from reference TRBV9 and TRBJ2-3, is DSGVTQTPKHLITATGQRVTLRCSPRSGDLSVYWYQQSLDQGLQFLIQYYNGEERAKGNILERFSAQQFPDLHSELNLSSLELGDSALYFCASTPAGNTDTQYFGPGTRLTVL.

This clone was seen just once. The genes are TRBV29-1 and TRBJ2-7; 10 bases map to TRBD2. The CDR3 totals 13 residues. V trimming: 4 bases; J trimming: 2 bases; junction bases outside the gene matches: 2. The germline CDR1 and CDR2 sequences are SQVTM and ANQGSEA. Here the CDR3 DNA reads TGCAGCGTTGGAGCGGGAGGGACCTACGAGCAGTACTTC. Translated, it gives CSVGAGGTYEQYF.

This chain connects TRBV19 to TRBJ2-1; D uncertain. CDR1 LNHDA and CDR2 SQIVND come from the germline V gene (reference sequence). Trimming removed 3 bases from V and 4 bases from J, with 16 bases in between. The CDR3 extends over 16 amino acids. CDR3 sequence (DNA): TGTGCCAGTAGTATGGCCCCTGGGTCACTATACAATGAGCAGTTCTTC. Its translation is CASSMAPGSLYNEQFF.

The chain combines TRBV29-1 with TRBJ2-2; TRBD1 aligns across 7 bases. CDR1 is SQVTM and CDR2 is ANQGSEA in the germline V gene. This CDR3 contains 11 residues. The ends lost 8 bases at V and 7 bases at J; junction bases unmatched: 4. The CDR3, as DNA: TGCAGCCAGGGGGTCATCGGGGAGCTGTTTTTT. Its protein is CSQGVIGELFF.